The TCR beta chain under discussion was sequenced for a study of cytomegalovirus exposure and HLA in healthy donors. Findings of the study overall: Associated with cytomegalovirus, according to the listing, were fewer than 200 TCR beta chains.

TCRdb's copy holds only in-frame clones and misses some; the assay was immunoSEQ multiplex PCR. The table has roughly 120,000 clones, approximately 89% seen once; the top ten hold 1.5% to 2%. Note on this clone: Antigen: not known.

Germline assignment: CDR1 SGHNT and CDR2 YYREEE (reference sequence). Trimming at V came to 1 base and at J to 0 bases, leaving 9 bases not matched to a gene. The CDR3 is 17 amino acids. This receptor was obtained from a woman between 18 and 30 years old in good health and CMV-seronegative. The rearrangement joins TRBV5-4 to TRBJ2-7; TRBD2 matches at 8 bases. The specimen sequenced was PBMCs. Written as DNA, the CDR3 is TGTGCCAGCAGCTTGAGCGTTGCGGGGGGCTCCTCCTACGAGCAGTACTTC. Translation: CASSLSVAGGSSYEQYF.